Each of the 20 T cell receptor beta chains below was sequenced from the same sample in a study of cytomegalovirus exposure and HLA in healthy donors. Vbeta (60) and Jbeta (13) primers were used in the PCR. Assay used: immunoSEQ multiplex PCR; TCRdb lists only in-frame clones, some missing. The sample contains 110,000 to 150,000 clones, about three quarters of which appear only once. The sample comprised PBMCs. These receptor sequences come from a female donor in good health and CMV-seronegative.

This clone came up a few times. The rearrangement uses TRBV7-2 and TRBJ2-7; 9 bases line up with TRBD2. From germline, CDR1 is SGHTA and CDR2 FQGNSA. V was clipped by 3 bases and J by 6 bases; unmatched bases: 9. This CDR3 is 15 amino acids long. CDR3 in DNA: TGTGCCAGCAGCTTTAGCGGGGGAACAACGATCGAGCAGTACTTC. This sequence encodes CASSFSGGTTIEQYF.

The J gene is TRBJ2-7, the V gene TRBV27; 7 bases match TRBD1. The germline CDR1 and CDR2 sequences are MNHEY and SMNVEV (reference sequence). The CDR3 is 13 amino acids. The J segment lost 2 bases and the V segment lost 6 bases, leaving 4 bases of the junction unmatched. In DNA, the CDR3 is TGTGCCAGCAGCTGGGACAGCACCTACGAGCAGTACTTC. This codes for CASSWDSTYEQYF.

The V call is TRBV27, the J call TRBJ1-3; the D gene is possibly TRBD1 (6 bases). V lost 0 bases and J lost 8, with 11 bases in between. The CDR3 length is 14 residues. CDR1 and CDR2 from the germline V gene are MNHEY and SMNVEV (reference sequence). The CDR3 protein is CASSLSRGRDTIYF. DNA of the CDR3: TGTGCCAGCAGTTTATCCAGGGGCCGGGACACCATATATTTT.

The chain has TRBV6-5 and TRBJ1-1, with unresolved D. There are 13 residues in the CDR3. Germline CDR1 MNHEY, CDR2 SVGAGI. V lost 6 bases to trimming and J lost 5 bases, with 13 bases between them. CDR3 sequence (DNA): TGTGCCAGCAGCGCAGGCTATCGGACTGAAGCTTTCTTT. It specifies CASSAGYRTEAFF.

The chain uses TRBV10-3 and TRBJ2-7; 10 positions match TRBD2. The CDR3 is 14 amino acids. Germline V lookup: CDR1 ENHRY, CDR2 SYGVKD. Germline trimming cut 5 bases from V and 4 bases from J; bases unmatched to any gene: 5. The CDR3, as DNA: TGTGCCATCAGTTCTAGCGGGAGTATATACGAGCAGTACTTC. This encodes CAISSSGSIYEQYF.

CDR3 nucleotides: TGTGCCAGCAGTGAACTGGCGGGGAACACTGAAGCTTTCTTT. Its translation is CASSELAGNTEAFF. The chain combines TRBV6-1 with TRBJ1-1; no reliable D call. Germline CDR1 and CDR2: MNHNS and SASEGT. This CDR3 is built from 14 residues. Trimming left V 2 bases short and J 1 base short, with 8 bases between.

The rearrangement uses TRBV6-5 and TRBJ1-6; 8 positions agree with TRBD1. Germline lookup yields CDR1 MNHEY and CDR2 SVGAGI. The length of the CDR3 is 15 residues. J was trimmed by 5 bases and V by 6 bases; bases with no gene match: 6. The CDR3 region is CASSATGGDNSPLHF. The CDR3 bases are TGTGCCAGCAGCGCCACAGGGGGGGATAATTCACCCCTCCACTTT.

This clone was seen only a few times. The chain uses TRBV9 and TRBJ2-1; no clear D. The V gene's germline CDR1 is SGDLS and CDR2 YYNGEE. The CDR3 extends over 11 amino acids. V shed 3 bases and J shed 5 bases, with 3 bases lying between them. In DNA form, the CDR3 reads TGTGCCAGCAGCGATAACAATGAGCAGTTCTTC. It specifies CASSDNNEQFF.

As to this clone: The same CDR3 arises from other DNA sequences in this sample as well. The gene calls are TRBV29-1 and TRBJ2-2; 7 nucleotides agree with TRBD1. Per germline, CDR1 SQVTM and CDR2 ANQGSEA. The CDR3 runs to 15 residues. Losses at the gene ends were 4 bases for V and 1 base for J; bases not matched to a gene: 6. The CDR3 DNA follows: TGCAGCGTTGCAGGGGGATCAGAGAACACCGGGGAGCTGTTTTTT. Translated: CSVAGGSENTGELFF.

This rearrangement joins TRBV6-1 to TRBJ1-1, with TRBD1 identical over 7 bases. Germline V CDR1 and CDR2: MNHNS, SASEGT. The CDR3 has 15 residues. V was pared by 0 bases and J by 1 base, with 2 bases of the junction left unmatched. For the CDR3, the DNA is TGTGCCAGCAGTGAAGCATCAGGGGGGAACACTGAAGCTTTCTTT. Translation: CASSEASGGNTEAFF.

The CDR3 loop is CASRWTGGGNTEAFF. The CDR3 DNA follows: TGTGCCAGCAGATGGACAGGGGGTGGGAACACTGAAGCTTTCTTT. The chain employs TRBV28 and TRBJ1-1; 10 nucleotides align to TRBD1. The CDR3 loop spans 15 amino acids. CDR1 and CDR2 (germline): MDHEN, SYDVKM. The trim removed 6 bases at V and 1 base at J, leaving 5 bases unmatched.

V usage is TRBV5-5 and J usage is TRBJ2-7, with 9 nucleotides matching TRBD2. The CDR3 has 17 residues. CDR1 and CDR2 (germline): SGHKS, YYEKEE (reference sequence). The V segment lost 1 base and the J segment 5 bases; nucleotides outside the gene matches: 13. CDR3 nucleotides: TGTGCCAGCAGCTTGTATCTTCAGAGCGGGGGGCACAACGAGCAGTACTTC. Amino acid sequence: CASSLYLQSGGHNEQYF.

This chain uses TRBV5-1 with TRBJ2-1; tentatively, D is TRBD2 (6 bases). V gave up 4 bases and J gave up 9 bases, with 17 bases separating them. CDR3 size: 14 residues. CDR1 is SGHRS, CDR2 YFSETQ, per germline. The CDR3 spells CASSLSGVGIEQFF. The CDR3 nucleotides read TGCGCCAGCAGCCTATCGGGAGTGGGGATTGAGCAGTTCTTC.

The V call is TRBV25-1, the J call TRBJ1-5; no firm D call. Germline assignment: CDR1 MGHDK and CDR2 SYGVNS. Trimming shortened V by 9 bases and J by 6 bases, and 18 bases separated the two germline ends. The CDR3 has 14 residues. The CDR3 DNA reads TGTGCCAGGAGGAGGGAGTCGGGATTTCAGCCCCAGCATTTT. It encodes CARRRESGFQPQHF.

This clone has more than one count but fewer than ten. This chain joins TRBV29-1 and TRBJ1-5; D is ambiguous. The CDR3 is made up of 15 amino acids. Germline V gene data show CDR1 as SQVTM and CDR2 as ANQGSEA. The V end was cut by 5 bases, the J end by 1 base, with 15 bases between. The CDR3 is CSVIETAASNQPQHF. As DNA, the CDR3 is TGCAGCGTTATTGAGACTGCGGCGAGCAATCAGCCCCAGCATTTT.

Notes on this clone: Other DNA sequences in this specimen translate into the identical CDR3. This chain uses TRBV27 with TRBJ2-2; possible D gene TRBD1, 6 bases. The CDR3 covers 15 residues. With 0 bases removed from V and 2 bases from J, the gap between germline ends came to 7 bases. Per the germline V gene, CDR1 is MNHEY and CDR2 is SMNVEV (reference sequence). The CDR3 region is CASSLSGGNTGELFF. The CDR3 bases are TGTGCCAGCAGTTTATCAGGGGGAAACACCGGGGAGCTGTTTTTT.

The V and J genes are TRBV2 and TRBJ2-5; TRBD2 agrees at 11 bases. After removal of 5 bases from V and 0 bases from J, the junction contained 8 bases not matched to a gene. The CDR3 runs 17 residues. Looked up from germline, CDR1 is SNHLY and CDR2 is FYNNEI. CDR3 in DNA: TGTGCCAGCAGTCAACCGGGACTAGCGGCATACCAAGAGACCCAGTACTTC. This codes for CASSQPGLAAYQETQYF.

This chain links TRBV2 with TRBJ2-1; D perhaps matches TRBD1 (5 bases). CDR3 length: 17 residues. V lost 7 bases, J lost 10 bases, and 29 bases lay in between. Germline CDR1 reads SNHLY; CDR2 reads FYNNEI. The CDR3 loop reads CASTPPPNSPSYREQFF. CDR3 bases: TGTGCCAGCACTCCCCCCCCTAACTCGCCCTCCTACAGGGAGCAGTTCTTC.

In nucleotides, the CDR3 is TGTGCCAGCAGTTTAGGGGGCGGGCAGCCCCAGCATTTT. It specifies CASSLGGGQPQHF. The genes are TRBV27 and TRBJ1-5, with D maybe TRBD1 (6 bases). There are 13 residues in the CDR3. Germline V gives CDR1 MNHEY, CDR2 SMNVEV (reference sequence). The V and J ends lost 2 bases and 7 bases respectively, with 9 bases between them.

The CDR3 loop reads CASSRFGGDGETQYF. The CDR3 DNA reads as TGCGCCAGCAGTCGGTTTGGCGGGGACGGAGAGACCCAGTACTTC. The rearrangement joins TRBV5-1 to TRBJ2-5, with a weak D call TRBD2 (6 bases). CDR1 is SGHRS and CDR2 is YFSETQ in the germline V gene. Trimming left V 5 bases short and J 4 bases short, with 18 bases between. CDR3 length equals 15 residues.